This is a list of T cell receptor beta chains from one sample in a study of T cell responses to AZD1222 COVID-19 vaccine. Sequencing was performed with immunoSEQ multiplex PCR; in TCRdb, only in-frame clones are kept and a portion is missing. The table has tens of thousands of clones, 84% seen once. Source: peripheral blood, taken on day 0 of AZD1222 vaccination. The receptor source for this set is an adult in good health. Each CDR3 is given with its conserved first and last residue. A D gene is named only where the DNA matches it firmly. Rows give clone size only sometimes, using once, few, many, or a class for an expanded clone.

J gene | V gene | clone size | D gene | CDR3 protein | CDR3 DNA
TRBJ2-7 | TRBV23-1 | . | . | CASSLVLLTPYEQYF | TGCGCCAGCAGTCTGGTACTTCTTACCCCCTACGAGCAGTACTTC
TRBJ1-3 | TRBV19 | . | . | CASRGSSGNTIYF | TGTGCCAGTAGAGGCAGCTCTGGAAACACCATATATTTT
TRBJ2-1 | TRBV27 | once | . | CASSLVGSYNEQFF | TGTGCCAGCAGTTTAGTCGGGTCCTACAATGAGCAGTTCTTC
TRBJ1-3 | TRBV6-5 | . | . | CASSYSAGLGNTIYF | TGTGCCAGCAGTTACTCGGCGGGGCTAGGAAACACCATATATTTT
TRBJ2-4 | TRBV7-9 | . | . | CASSLALQLAKNIQYF | TGTGCCAGCAGCTTAGCGCTCCAGTTAGCCAAAAACATTCAGTACTTC
TRBJ2-7 | TRBV28 | few | TRBD1 | CASSFPLTGANYYEQYF | TGTGCCAGCAGTTTCCCTCTCACAGGGGCCAATTACTACGAGCAGTACTTC
TRBJ2-7 | TRBV30 | . | TRBD1 | CAWSAGTGSYEQYF | TGTGCCTGGAGCGCCGGGACAGGGTCCTACGAGCAGTACTTC
TRBJ1-6 | TRBV2 | . | TRBD1 | CASSEQGAVDSPLHF | TGTGCCAGCAGTGAACAGGGGGCGGTGGATTCACCCCTCCACTTT
TRBJ1-3 | TRBV5-1 | . | . | CASSRGGENTIYF | TGCGCCAGCAGCCGGGGTGGGGAAAACACCATATATTTT
TRBJ1-1 | TRBV9 | . | . | CASSIQRNTEAFF | TGTGCCAGCAGCATACAGAGGAACACTGAAGCTTTCTTT
TRBJ1-6 | TRBV30 | . | . | CAWNPGRGNSPLHF | TGTGCCTGGAACCCCGGGCGGGGAAATTCACCCCTCCACTTT
TRBJ2-2 | TRBV5-1 | . | . | CASSLGDLMNTGELFF | TGCGCCAGCAGCTTAGGGGACCTCATGAACACCGGGGAGCTGTTTTTT
TRBJ2-7 | TRBV2 | . | . | CASSEAIRAHEQYF | TGTGCCAGCAGTGAAGCGATAAGGGCACACGAGCAGTACTTC
TRBJ1-4 | TRBV5-1 | . | . | CASSPAGIGSLKLFF | TGCGCCAGCAGCCCGGCTGGCATCGGGTCACTGAAACTGTTTTTT
TRBJ1-5 | TRBV6-5 | . | . | CASSFYSNQPQHF | TGTGCCAGCAGTTTCTATAGCAATCAGCCCCAGCATTTT
TRBJ2-4 | TRBV19 | . | TRBD1 | CASSIGTGGGNIQYF | TGTGCCAGTAGTATAGGGACAGGGGGCGGAAACATTCAGTACTTC
TRBJ1-2 | TRBV5-1 | . | TRBD1 | CASTPGTGGFYGYTF | TGCGCCAGCACCCCGGGGACAGGGGGTTTCTATGGCTACACCTTC
TRBJ1-4 | TRBV4-2 | . | . | CASSQPERTNEKLFF | TGTGCCAGCAGCCAACCGGAAAGGACTAATGAAAAACTGTTTTTT
TRBJ1-6 | TRBV2 | . | . | CASSEAMYNSPLHF | TGTGCCAGCAGTGAAGCTATGTATAATTCACCCCTCCACTTT
TRBJ1-5 | TRBV7-2 | . | . | CASSLGVGDGQPQHF | TGTGCCAGCAGCTTAGGGGTGGGGGACGGTCAGCCCCAGCATTTT
TRBJ1-1 | TRBV28 | once | . | CASSLSIQGYTEAFF | TGTGCCAGCAGTTTATCGATCCAGGGTTACACTGAAGCTTTCTTT
TRBJ2-5 | TRBV5-6 | . | . | CASSFLNSLGETQYF | TGTGCCAGCAGCTTTCTCAACAGTTTAGGAGAGACCCAGTACTTC
TRBJ1-4 | TRBV12-3/TRBV12-4 | . | . | CASSRLEKLFF | TGTGCCAGCAGTCGACTAGAAAAACTGTTTTTT
TRBJ1-5 | TRBV7-9 | . | . | CASSEDVYSNQPQHF | TGTGCCAGCAGCGAAGACGTCTATAGCAATCAGCCCCAGCATTTT
TRBJ1-4 | TRBV3-1/TRBV3-2 | . | . | CASRLFASPEKLFF | TGTGCCAGCAGACTCTTTGCCTCGCCCGAAAAACTGTTTTTT
TRBJ1-1 | TRBV2 | . | . | CASKWGQTNTEAFF | TGTGCCAGCAAGTGGGGACAAACGAACACTGAAGCTTTCTTT
TRBJ2-5 | TRBV21-1 | . | . | CASSTDYDRERETQYF | TGTGCCAGCAGCACCGACTACGACAGGGAGCGGGAGACCCAGTACTTC
TRBJ2-7 | TRBV6-5 | . | . | CASSPPGYPYEQYF | TGTGCCAGCAGTCCTCCGGGGTATCCCTACGAGCAGTACTTC
TRBJ2-7 | TRBV6-5 | . | . | CASEDGVRGYEQYF | TGTGCCAGCGAGGACGGCGTCAGGGGCTACGAGCAGTACTTC
TRBJ2-7 | TRBV6-1 | once | . | CASSEASRSYEQYF | TGTGCCAGCAGTGAAGCTAGTAGGTCCTACGAGCAGTACTTC
TRBJ2-1 | TRBV2 | once | . | CASTRDEQFF | TGTGCCAGCACTCGCGATGAGCAGTTCTTC
TRBJ2-5 | TRBV5-4 | . | . | CASSLQQQETQYF | TGTGCCAGCAGCTTGCAGCAGCAAGAGACCCAGTACTTC
TRBJ2-1 | TRBV5-1 | . | TRBD1 | CASSSGQVYNEQFF | TGCGCCAGCAGCTCGGGACAGGTCTACAATGAGCAGTTCTTC
TRBJ2-3 | TRBV27 | . | . | CVSRHPGGVGETQYF | TGTGTTAGCCGACATCCTGGCGGGGTAGGAGAGACGCAGTATTTT
TRBJ1-5 | TRBV6-1 | . | . | CASSEALQIQPQHF | TGTGCCAGCAGTGAGGCCCTTCAAATTCAGCCCCAGCATTTT
TRBJ1-1 | TRBV3-1/TRBV3-2 | . | . | CASSRPQRGNTEAFF | TGTGCCAGCAGCCGCCCACAGAGGGGGAACACTGAAGCTTTCTTT
TRBJ2-7 | TRBV3-1/TRBV3-2 | . | . | CASSQNGRDYEQYF | TGTGCCAGCAGCCAGAACGGACGGGACTACGAGCAGTACTTC
TRBJ1-4 | TRBV19 | once | . | CASSMLDSPLLATNEKLFF | TGTGCCAGTAGTATGCTCGACAGTCCGTTGTTAGCAACTAATGAAAAACTGTTTTTT
TRBJ2-2 | TRBV1 | . | . | CTSSPYRGRLGELFF | TGCACCAGCAGCCCCTACAGGGGTCGGCTCGGGGAGCTGTTTTTT
TRBJ2-7 | TRBV13 | . | . | CASSLGGRAYEQYF | TGTGCCAGCAGCTTAGGAGGCCGTGCCTACGAGCAGTACTTC
TRBJ1-1 | TRBV9 | . | TRBD1 | CASSARQGEAFF | TGTGCCAGCAGCGCCCGACAGGGTGAAGCTTTCTTT
TRBJ1-1 | TRBV5-1 | . | TRBD1 | CASSPRTGDNTEAFF | TGCGCCAGCAGCCCCCGGACAGGGGACAACACTGAAGCTTTCTTT
TRBJ1-2 | TRBV7-9 | . | . | CASSLGVAGEGYTF | TGTGCCAGCAGCTTAGGTGTGGCAGGGGAGGGCTACACCTTC
TRBJ1-1 | TRBV30 | . | . | CAWSQFQQGAMNTEAFF | TGTGCCTGGAGTCAATTCCAACAGGGAGCCATGAACACTGAAGCTTTCTTT
TRBJ2-3 | TRBV5-6 | . | . | CASSLLLGTDTQYF | TGTGCCAGCAGCTTGCTCCTAGGCACAGATACGCAGTATTTT
TRBJ1-5 | TRBV5-6 | . | . | CASSLAPGGNQPQHF | TGTGCCAGCAGCTTGGCCCCAGGGGGCAATCAGCCCCAGCATTTT
TRBJ1-2 | TRBV27 | . | TRBD1 | CASSFRQGYYGYTF | TGTGCCAGCAGTTTCCGACAGGGCTACTATGGCTACACCTTC
TRBJ1-3 | TRBV28 | . | . | CASMVQLNSGNTIYF | TGTGCCAGCATGGTCCAACTAAACTCTGGAAACACCATATATTTT